This TCR beta chain was observed in a study of CD8 T cells in ankylosing spondylitis. With regard to this clonotype: Its antigen is undetermined.

By quantitative 5'-RACE with molecular barcodes, the TCR beta libraries were made. From the 5' RACE reads, TCRdb called clonotypes with MiXCR, one entry per CDR3 protein. The data show 800,000 to 900,000 distinct CDR3 sequences, roughly 10% seen once. Overall study results and limits: Disease-associated clonotypes exhibited CD8+ identity and were relatively infrequent in peripheral blood. Seven to nine highly homologous variants formed a TCR beta motif that appeared characteristic of ankylosing spondylitis blood. Reportedly, significant enrichment of disease-linked clones occurred in matched ankylosing spondylitis synovial fluid.

The sequence came from a male donor with ankylosing spondylitis. Sequenced material: blood, either unsorted or a sorted T cell fraction (not recorded which).

Here the CDR3 DNA reads TGCAGTGCTAGTTTAGCGGGAGGAATGTACTTC. It codes for CSASLAGGMYF. This sequence joins TRBV20-1 and TRBJ2-7; TRBD2 matches 10 bases. Germline V gene data show CDR1 as DFQATT and CDR2 as SNEGSKA (reference sequence). CDR3 length equals 11 residues. Unmatched junction bases numbered 5, after V lost 3 bases and J lost 12 bases.